This record covers a single TCR beta chain. Sequencing used immunoSEQ multiplex PCR; TCRdb keeps in-frame clones, though not all of them. The sample carries some 350,000 clones, roughly 84% recorded once. The treatment is: around 19 received Ad26.COV2.S at low or high dose, single or two shots; roughly five received placebo; per-sample allocation not given. Sample collection was performed on day 63 after the first vaccine or placebo injection. In Boston, the donor was an adult between 18-55 years of age. These data belong to a study of Ad26.COV2.S vaccination and SARS-CoV-2 variants. As for the study in general: The authors gave Ad26.COV2.S intramuscularly, either once or twice 56 days apart.

CDR3 size: 13 residues. Trimming took off 3 bases at V and 3 bases at J, with 9 bases between the two ends. The chain uses TRBV23-1 and TRBJ2-7; D gene unclear. TRBV23-1 is recorded as an ORF, its role being uncertain. The sequence derives from a person between 18 and 59 years old who received the Ad26.COV2.S COVID-19 vaccine or a placebo. The sequences come from peripheral blood, collected in a trial of Ad26.COV2.S vaccine versus placebo. The CDR3 sequence: CASSHSEHYEQYF. The CDR3 DNA reads TGCGCCAGCAGTCATTCGGAGCACTACGAGCAGTACTTC.